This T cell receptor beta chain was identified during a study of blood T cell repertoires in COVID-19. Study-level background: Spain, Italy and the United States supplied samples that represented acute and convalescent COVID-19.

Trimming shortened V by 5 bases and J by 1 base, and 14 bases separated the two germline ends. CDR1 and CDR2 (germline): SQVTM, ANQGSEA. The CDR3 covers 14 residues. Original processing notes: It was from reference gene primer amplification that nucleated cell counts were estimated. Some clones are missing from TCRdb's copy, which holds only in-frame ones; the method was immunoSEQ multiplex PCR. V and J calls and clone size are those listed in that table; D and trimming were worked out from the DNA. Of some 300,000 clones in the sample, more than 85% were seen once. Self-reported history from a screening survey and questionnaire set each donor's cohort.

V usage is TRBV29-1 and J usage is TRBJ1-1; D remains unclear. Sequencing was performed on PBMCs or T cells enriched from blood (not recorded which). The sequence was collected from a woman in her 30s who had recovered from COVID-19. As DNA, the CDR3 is TGCAGCGTTACTTATATTGGTGGGAACACTGAAGCTTTCTTT. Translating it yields CSVTYIGGNTEAFF.